This passage covers 14 T cell receptor beta chains from one sample sequenced in a study of CD8 T cells in Susac syndrome. Reverse transcription of about 0.45 to 1 ug RNA was performed with random hexamers. Each CDR3 protein is one row after TCRdb ran MiXCR on the immunoSEQ multiplex PCR reads. Of about 120,000 distinct CDR3 sequences in the sample, 93% were seen once. Sample: CD4+ T cells from PBMCs. Every receptor here comes from a human donor with multiple sclerosis.

The chain uses TRBV2 and TRBJ2-3; no definite D call. CDR1 is SNHLY, CDR2 FYNNEI, per germline. The CDR3 covers 15 residues. The germline V and J ends were trimmed by 0 bases and 2 bases, with 9 bases remaining between them. CDR3 in amino acids: CASSEARVVTDTQYF. Written as DNA, the CDR3 is TGTGCCAGCAGTGAAGCGCGAGTCGTCACAGATACGCAGTATTTT.

The genes are TRBV19 and TRBJ2-5; 13 bases match TRBD2. This CDR3 contains 16 residues. After removal of 3 bases from V and 3 bases from J, the junction contained 4 bases not matched to a gene. CDR1 and CDR2 from the germline V gene are LNHDA and SQIVND (reference sequence). The CDR3 nucleotides read TGTGCCAGTAGTATTGGACTAGCGGGGGTCGAAGAGACCCAGTACTTC. Amino acids: CASSIGLAGVEETQYF.

V and J are TRBV20-1 and TRBJ2-5; 8 bases align to TRBD2. The length of the CDR3 is 15 residues. J was trimmed by 2 bases and V by 0 bases; bases with no gene match: 5. Germline assignment: CDR1 DFQATT and CDR2 SNEGSKA (reference sequence). This CDR3 reads CSARDGIAGQETQYF. The DNA of the CDR3 is TGCAGTGCTAGAGATGGTATAGCGGGACAAGAGACCCAGTACTTC.

V is TRBV28 and J is TRBJ1-3, with 8 bases identical to TRBD1. J gave up 0 bases and V 7 bases, and 11 bases lay outside the gene matches. The CDR3 is 17 amino acids. Germline V gene sequence: CDR1 MDHEN, CDR2 SYDVKM. CDR3 nucleotides: TGTGCCAGCACCCTCGTGGCAGGGGGCCGCTCTGGAAACACCATATATTTT. This gives the protein CASTLVAGGRSGNTIYF.

V usage is TRBV29-1 and J usage is TRBJ1-2, with TRBD1 matching over 11 bases. The CDR3 covers 15 residues. Germline CDR1 SQVTM, CDR2 ANQGSEA. V lost 6 bases and J lost 5; bases outside the gene matches: 11. The CDR3 region is CSVRPWTGGGYGYTF. Here the CDR3 DNA reads TGCAGCGTCAGACCTTGGACAGGGGGCGGATATGGCTACACCTTC. The whole variable domain, filled in from reference TRBV29-1 and TRBJ1-2, reads SAVISQKPSRDICQRGTSLTIQCQVDSQVTMMFWYRQQPGQSLTLIATANQGSEATYESGFVIDKFPISRPNLTFSTLTVSNMSPEDSSIYLCSVRPWTGGGYGYTFGSGTRLTVV.

A single count supports this clonotype. The V gene is TRBV12-3 or TRBV12-4, the J gene TRBJ1-2; D gene ambiguous. The CDR3 runs 11 residues. V shed 8 bases and J shed 8 bases, with 12 bases lying between them. The DNA of the CDR3 is TGTGCCAGCTCGAGGGCCGGGGGCTACACCTTC. This translates into CASSRAGGYTF.

The V and J genes are TRBV5-5 and TRBJ2-1, with D possibly matching TRBD2 (5 bases). From germline, CDR1 is SGHKS and CDR2 YYEKEE (reference sequence). Trimming left V 0 bases short and J 7 bases short, with 5 bases between. The CDR3 runs to 12 residues. The CDR3 is CASSLAGNEQFF. The CDR3 DNA reads TGTGCCAGCAGCTTGGCGGGGAATGAGCAGTTCTTC.

This sequence joins TRBV5-1 and TRBJ2-7, with a tentative D call TRBD1 (7 bases). The germline V and J ends were trimmed by 0 bases and 6 bases, with 13 bases remaining between them. CDR1 is SGHRS and CDR2 is YFSETQ in the germline V gene. The CDR3 has 14 amino acids. The CDR3 sequence is CASSLAQGGGEQYF. CDR3 nucleotides: TGCGCCAGCAGCTTGGCCCAGGGGGGTGGCGAGCAGTACTTC. Based on the CDR3 plus reference TRBV5-1 and TRBJ2-7, the full variable domain is KAGVTQTPRYLIKTRGQQVTLSCSPISGHRSVSWYQQTPGQGLQFLFEYFSETQRNKGNFPGRFSGRQFSNSRSEMNVSTLELGDSALYLCASSLAQGGGEQYFGPGTRLTVT.

The V and J genes are TRBV10-2 and TRBJ2-5; D assignment may be TRBD1 or TRBD2 (6 bases each). This CDR3 is built from 13 residues. The germline V gene encodes CDR1 WSHSY and CDR2 SAAADI. V was pared by 7 bases and J by 2 bases, with 11 bases between. In DNA form, the CDR3 reads TGCGCCAGCAAGGGGGGCTCACAAGAGACCCAGTACTTC. Translating gives CASKGGSQETQYF.

The chain uses TRBV29-1 and TRBJ2-3; maybe TRBD2 (6 bases). The germline V gene encodes CDR1 SQVTM and CDR2 ANQGSEA. V dropped 3 bases and J dropped 6 bases, with 10 bases sitting between them. The CDR3 consists of 12 residues. This chain's CDR3 is CSVEGLPDTQYF. The CDR3 DNA reads as TGCAGCGTTGAGGGACTGCCTGATACGCAGTATTTT.

The DNA for the CDR3 is TGCGCCAGCAGCTTGGACGGGCGGGACAGGGGCCACGAGCAGTACTTC. Protein product: CASSLDGRDRGHEQYF. This rearrangement joins TRBV5-1 to TRBJ2-7, with 10 bases fitting TRBD1. From germline, CDR1 is SGHRS and CDR2 YFSETQ. The J segment lost 5 bases and the V segment lost 0 bases, leaving 8 bases of the junction unmatched. This CDR3 has 16 amino acids.

The rearrangement links TRBV4-3 to TRBJ2-3, with D perhaps TRBD2 (5 bases). The CDR3 runs to 13 residues. The V gene's germline CDR1 is LGHNA and CDR2 YSLEER. Trimming took off 4 bases at V and 6 bases at J, with 11 bases between the two ends. Written as DNA, the CDR3 is TGCGCCAGCAGCCCGGGGTGGGAGGATACGCAGTATTTT. It codes for CASSPGWEDTQYF.

The J gene is TRBJ2-5, the V gene TRBV11-2; possibly TRBD1 for D (5 bases). CDR3 length equals 11 residues. Germline V CDR1 and CDR2: SGHAT, FQNNGV. The V gene lost 4 bases and the J gene lost 9 bases, with 9 bases spanning the gap. CDR3 nucleotide sequence: TGTGCCAGCAGCTCCATGACAGCCCAGTACTTC. This codes for CASSSMTAQYF.

The chain carries TRBV10-3 and TRBJ2-3; the D is unclear. V was shortened by 3 bases and J by 5 bases, with 3 bases between the two germline ends. The CDR3 spans 11 residues. Germline lookup yields CDR1 ENHRY and CDR2 SYGVKD. CDR3 sequence reads: CAISDKDTQYF. Written as DNA, the CDR3 is TGTGCCATCAGTGATAAAGATACGCAGTATTTT.